This T cell receptor beta chain comes out of a study of T cell changes during pregnancy in multiple sclerosis. V shed 5 bases and J 5 bases; nucleotides not matched to a gene: 11. Germline-derived CDR1 and CDR2 are MNHEY and SVGAGI. CDR3 length: 15 amino acids. Only in-frame clones appear in the TCRdb table, and some are missing; sequencing was by immunoSEQ multiplex PCR. The table shows approximately 50,000 clones, with around 92% occurring only once. The clonotype was recovered from a female donor with multiple sclerosis, enrolled in a pregnancy study. The chain recombines TRBV6-5 with TRBJ1-2; 7 nucleotides align to TRBD1. Sequencing was performed on CD4+ T cells from peripheral blood mononuclear cells, taken after pregnancy. Here the CDR3 reads CASSAKLPGGYGYTF. The CDR3 region has the DNA TGTGCCAGCAGTGCCAAGCTCCCAGGGGGTTATGGCTACACCTTC.